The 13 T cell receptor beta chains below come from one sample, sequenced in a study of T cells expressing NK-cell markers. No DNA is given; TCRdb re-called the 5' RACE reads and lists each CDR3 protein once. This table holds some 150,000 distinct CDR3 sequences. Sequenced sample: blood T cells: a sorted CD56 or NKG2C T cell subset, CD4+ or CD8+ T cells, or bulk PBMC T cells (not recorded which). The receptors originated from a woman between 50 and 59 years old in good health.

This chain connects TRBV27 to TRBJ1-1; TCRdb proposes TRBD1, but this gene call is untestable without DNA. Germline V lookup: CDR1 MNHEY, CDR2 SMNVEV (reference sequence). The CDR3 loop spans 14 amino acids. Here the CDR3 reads CASSSGQQWTEAFF.

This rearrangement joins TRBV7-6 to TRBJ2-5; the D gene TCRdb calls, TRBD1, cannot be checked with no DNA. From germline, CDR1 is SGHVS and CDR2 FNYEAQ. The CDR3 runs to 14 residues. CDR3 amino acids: CASSQRLGEETQYF.

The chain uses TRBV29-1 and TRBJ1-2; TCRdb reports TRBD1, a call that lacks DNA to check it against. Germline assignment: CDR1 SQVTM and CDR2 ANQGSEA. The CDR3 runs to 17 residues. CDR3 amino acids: CSVEGLPGQGVRYGYTF.

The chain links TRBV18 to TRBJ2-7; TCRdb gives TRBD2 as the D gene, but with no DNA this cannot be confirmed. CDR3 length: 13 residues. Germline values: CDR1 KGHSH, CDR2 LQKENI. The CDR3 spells CASSPGPSGEQYF.

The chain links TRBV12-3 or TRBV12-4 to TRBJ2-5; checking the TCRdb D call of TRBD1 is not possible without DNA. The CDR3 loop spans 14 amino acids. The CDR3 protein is CASSFIRAGETQYF.

The CDR3 here is CASSQWGGSTDTQYF. The chain combines TRBV14 with TRBJ2-3; checking the TCRdb D call of TRBD1 is not possible without DNA. Germline V CDR1 and CDR2: SGHDN, FVKESK. This CDR3 contains 15 residues.

The chain's CDR3 is CSARTAEAYNEQFF. The chain uses TRBV20-1 and TRBJ2-1; TCRdb selects TRBD2, and the lack of DNA leaves this call unchecked. Germline V gives CDR1 DFQATT, CDR2 SNEGSKA (reference sequence). The CDR3 covers 14 residues.

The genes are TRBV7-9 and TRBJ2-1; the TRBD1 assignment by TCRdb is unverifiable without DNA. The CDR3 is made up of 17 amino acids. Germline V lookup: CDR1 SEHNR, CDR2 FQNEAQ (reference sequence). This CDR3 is CASSTYGTERPYNEQFF.

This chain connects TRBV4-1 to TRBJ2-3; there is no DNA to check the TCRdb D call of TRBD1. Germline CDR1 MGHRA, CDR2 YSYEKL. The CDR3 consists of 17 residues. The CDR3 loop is CASSPRFGGVRTDTQYF.

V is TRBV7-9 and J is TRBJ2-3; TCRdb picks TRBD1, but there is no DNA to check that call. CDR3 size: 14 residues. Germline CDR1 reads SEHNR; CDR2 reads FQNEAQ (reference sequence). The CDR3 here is CASTKGGWADTQYF.

CDR3: CANLPNSPLHF. The chain employs TRBV19 and TRBJ1-6. CDR1 is LNHDA, CDR2 SQIVND, per germline (reference sequence). The CDR3 spans 11 residues.

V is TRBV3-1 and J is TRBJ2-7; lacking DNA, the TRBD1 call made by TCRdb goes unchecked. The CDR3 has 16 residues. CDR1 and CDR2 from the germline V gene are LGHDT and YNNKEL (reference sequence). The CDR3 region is CASSQGRGSAYYEQYF.

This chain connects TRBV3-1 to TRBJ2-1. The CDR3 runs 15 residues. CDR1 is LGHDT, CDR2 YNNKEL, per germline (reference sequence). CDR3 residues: CASSLKAYLYNEQFF.